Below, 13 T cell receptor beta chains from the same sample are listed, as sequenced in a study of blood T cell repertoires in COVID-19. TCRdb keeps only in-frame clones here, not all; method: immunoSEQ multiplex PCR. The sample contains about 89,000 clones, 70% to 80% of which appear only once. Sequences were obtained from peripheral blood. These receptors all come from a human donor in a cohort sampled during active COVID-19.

This CDR3 reads CASSFQGGGGELFF. As DNA, the CDR3 is TGTGCCAGTAGTTTTCAGGGCGGTGGCGGGGAGCTGTTTTTT. The chain recombines TRBV19 with TRBJ2-2, with D tentatively TRBD1 (5 bases). The germline gives CDR1 LNHDA, CDR2 SQIVND (reference sequence). Trimming cost V 5 bases and J 7 bases, with 14 bases left between them. This CDR3 region has 14 residues.

The CDR3 bases are TGTGCCAGCAGCCCCCGGACAGGGAGCTCCTACGAGCAGTACTTC. Protein product: CASSPRTGSSYEQYF. The chain carries TRBV7-2 and TRBJ2-7, with TRBD1 identical over 8 bases. Germline V CDR1 and CDR2: SGHTA, FQGNSA. The CDR3 consists of 15 residues. Losses at the gene ends were 5 bases for V and 0 bases for J; bases not matched to a gene: 6.

The CDR3 protein is CASSVGTRSTDTQYF. In DNA form, the CDR3 reads TGTGCCAGCAGCGTAGGGACAAGGAGCACAGATACGCAGTATTTT. V is TRBV9 and J is TRBJ2-3; D is possibly TRBD1 (5 bases). Germline CDR1 is SGDLS and CDR2 is YYNGEE. The CDR3 spans 15 residues. V was shortened by 0 bases and J by 0 bases, with 8 bases between the two germline ends. Full variable domain (missing parts from reference TRBV9 and TRBJ2-3): DSGVTQTPKHLITATGQRVTLRCSPRSGDLSVYWYQQSLDQGLQFLIQYYNGEERAKGNILERFSAQQFPDLHSELNLSSLELGDSALYFCASSVGTRSTDTQYFGPGTRLTVL.

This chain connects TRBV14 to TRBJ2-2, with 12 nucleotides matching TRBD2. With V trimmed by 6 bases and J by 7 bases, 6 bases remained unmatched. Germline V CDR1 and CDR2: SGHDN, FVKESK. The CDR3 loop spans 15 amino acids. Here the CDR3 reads CASRLAGGPHGELFF. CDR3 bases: TGTGCCAGCAGGCTAGCGGGAGGGCCTCACGGGGAGCTGTTTTTT.

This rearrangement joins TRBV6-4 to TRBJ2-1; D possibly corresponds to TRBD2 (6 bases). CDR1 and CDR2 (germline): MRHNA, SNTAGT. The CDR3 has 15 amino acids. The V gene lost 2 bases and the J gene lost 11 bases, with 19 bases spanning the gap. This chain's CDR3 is CASSDRVAAYMKQFF. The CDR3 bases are TGTGCCAGCAGTGACCGGGTAGCGGCCTATATGAAGCAGTTCTTC.

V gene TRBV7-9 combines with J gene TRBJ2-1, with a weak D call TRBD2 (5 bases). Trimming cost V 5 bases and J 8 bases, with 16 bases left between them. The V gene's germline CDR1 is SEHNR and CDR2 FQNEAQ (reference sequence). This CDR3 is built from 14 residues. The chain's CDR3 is CASSPRTGRDEQFF. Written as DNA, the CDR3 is TGTGCCAGCAGCCCCAGGACTGGTCGAGATGAGCAGTTCTTC.

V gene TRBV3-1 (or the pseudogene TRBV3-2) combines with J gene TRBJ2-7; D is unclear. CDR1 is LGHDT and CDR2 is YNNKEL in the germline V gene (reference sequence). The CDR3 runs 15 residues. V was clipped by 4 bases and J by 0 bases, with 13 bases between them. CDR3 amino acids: CASSPMTSSSYEQYF. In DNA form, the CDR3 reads TGTGCCAGCAGCCCGATGACATCGAGCTCCTACGAGCAGTACTTC.

The CDR3 coding sequence is TGTGCCAGTAGTATCCCACACTCTGGGGCCAACGTCCTGACTTTC. Its translation: CASSIPHSGANVLTF. This sequence joins TRBV19 and TRBJ2-6; D uncertain. The CDR3 consists of 15 residues. The V gene lost 3 bases and the J gene lost 0 bases, with 6 bases spanning the gap. The germline V gene encodes CDR1 LNHDA and CDR2 SQIVND (reference sequence).

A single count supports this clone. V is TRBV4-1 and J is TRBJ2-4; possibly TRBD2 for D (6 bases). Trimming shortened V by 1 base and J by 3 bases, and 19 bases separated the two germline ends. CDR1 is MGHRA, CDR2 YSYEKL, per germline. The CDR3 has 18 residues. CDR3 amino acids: CASSQGVAGLGVKNIQYF. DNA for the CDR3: TGCGCCAGCAGCCAAGGAGTGGCGGGATTGGGTGTCAAAAACATTCAGTACTTC.

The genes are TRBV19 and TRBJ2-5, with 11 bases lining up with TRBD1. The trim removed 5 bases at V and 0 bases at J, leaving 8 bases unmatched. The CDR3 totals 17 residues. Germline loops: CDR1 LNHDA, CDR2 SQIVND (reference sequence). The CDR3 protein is CASSSLPGQGDQETQYF. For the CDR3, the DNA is TGTGCCAGTAGTTCTCTCCCGGGACAGGGGGACCAAGAGACCCAGTACTTC.

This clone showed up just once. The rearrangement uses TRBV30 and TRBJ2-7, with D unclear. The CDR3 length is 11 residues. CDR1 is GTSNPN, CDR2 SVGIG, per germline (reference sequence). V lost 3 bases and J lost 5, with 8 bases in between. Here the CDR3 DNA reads TGTGCCTGGAGCGCTACCCACGAGCAGTACTTC. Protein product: CAWSATHEQYF.

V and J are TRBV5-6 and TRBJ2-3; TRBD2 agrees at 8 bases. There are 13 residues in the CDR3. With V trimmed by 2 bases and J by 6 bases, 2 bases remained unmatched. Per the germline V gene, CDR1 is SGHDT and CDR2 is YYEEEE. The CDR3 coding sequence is TGTGCCAGCAGCTTACGGGGGGGCGATACGCAGTATTTT. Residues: CASSLRGGDTQYF.

CDR3: CASSSQKVLDTQYF. CDR3 bases: TGTGCCAGCAGCTCACAGAAGGTTTTGGATACGCAGTATTTT. This chain uses TRBV7-2 with TRBJ2-3; D is ambiguous. This CDR3 is 14 amino acids long. The V gene lost 4 bases and the J gene lost 6 bases, with 14 bases spanning the gap. Germline lookup yields CDR1 SGHTA and CDR2 FQGNSA. The whole variable domain, filled in from reference TRBV7-2 and TRBJ2-3, reads GAGVSQSPSNKVTEKGKDVELRCDPISGHTALYWYRQSLGQGLEFLIYFQGNSAPDKSGLPSDRFSAERTGGSVSTLTIQRTQQEDSAVYLCASSSQKVLDTQYFGPGTRLTVL.